The clone carrying this TCR beta chain was counted a few times. The sample comes from a study of blood T cells in healthy people across ages. The V and J ends lost 4 bases and 6 bases, in that order; junction bases with no gene match: 8. The length of the CDR3 is 14 residues. Primed by a sample-barcoded 5' primer and a J-beta primer mix, a second PCR proceeded for roughly 6 to 12 cycles. Each CDR3 protein is one row after TCRdb ran MiXCR on the 5' RACE reads. The data hold around 400,000 distinct CDR3 sequences, with 45% to 65% observed a single time. J is TRBJ2-7 and V is TRBV12-3 or TRBV12-4; 8 nucleotides match TRBD1. The sample taken for sequencing was blood. The clonotype originates from a man in his 60s in good health. The CDR3, as DNA: TGTGCCAGCAGTTCAGGGGGCGCGTCTCTCGAGCAGTACTTC. It codes for CASSSGGASLEQYF.